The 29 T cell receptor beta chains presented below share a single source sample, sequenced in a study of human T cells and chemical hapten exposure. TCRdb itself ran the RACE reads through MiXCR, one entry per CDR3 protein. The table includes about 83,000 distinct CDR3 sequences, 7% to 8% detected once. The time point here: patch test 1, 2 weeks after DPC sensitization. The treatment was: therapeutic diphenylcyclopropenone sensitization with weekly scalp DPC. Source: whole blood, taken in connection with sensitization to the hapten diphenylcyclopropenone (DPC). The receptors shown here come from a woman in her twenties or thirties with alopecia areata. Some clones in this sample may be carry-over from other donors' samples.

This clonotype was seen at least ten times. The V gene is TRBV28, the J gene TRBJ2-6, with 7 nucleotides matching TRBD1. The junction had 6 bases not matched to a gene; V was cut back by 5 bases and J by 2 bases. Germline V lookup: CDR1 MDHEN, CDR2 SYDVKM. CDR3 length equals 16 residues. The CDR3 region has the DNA TGTGCCAGCAGTCCCCCCGGGACAGCTGGGGCCAACGTCCTGACTTTC. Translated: CASSPPGTAGANVLTF.

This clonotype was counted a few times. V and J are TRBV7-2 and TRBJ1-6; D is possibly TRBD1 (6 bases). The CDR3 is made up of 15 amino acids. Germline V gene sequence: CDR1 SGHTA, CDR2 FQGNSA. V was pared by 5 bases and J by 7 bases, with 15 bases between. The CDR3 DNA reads TGTGCCAGCAGCGAGTCCCAGGGGACCAATTCACCCCTCCACTTT. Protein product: CASSESQGTNSPLHF. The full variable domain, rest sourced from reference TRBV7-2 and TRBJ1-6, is GAGVSQSPSNKVTEKGKDVELRCDPISGHTALYWYRQSLGQGLEFLIYFQGNSAPDKSGLPSDRFSAERTGGSVSTLTIQRTQQEDSAVYLCASSESQGTNSPLHFGNGTRLTVT.

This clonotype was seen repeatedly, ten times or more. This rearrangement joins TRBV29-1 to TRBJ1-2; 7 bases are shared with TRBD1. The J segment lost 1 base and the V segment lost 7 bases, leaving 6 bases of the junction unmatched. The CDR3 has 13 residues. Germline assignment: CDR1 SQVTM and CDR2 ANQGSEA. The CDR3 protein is CSASQGINYGYTF. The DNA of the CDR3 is TGCAGCGCCTCACAGGGGATTAACTATGGCTACACCTTC.

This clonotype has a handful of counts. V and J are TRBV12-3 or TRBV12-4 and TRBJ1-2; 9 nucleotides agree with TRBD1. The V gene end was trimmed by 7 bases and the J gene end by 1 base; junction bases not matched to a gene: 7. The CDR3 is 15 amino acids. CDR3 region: CASTLTGGFNYGYTF. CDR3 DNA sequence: TGTGCCAGCACCTTGACAGGGGGTTTTAACTATGGCTACACCTTC.

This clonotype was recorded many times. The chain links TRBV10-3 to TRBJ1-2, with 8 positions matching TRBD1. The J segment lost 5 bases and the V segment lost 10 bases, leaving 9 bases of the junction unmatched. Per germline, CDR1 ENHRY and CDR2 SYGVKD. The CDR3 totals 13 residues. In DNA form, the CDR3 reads TGTGCCAGCGCGACAGGGGTGGGATATGGCTACACCTTC. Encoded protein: CASATGVGYGYTF.

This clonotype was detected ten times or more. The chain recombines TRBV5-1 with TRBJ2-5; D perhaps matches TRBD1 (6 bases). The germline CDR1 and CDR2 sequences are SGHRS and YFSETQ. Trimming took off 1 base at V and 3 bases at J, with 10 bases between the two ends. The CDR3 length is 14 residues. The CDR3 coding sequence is TGCGCCAGCAGCTTGCCAGGGGCGGAAGAGACCCAGTACTTC. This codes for CASSLPGAEETQYF. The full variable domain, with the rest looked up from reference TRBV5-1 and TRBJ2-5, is KAGVTQTPRYLIKTRGQQVTLSCSPISGHRSVSWYQQTPGQGLQFLFEYFSETQRNKGNFPGRFSGRQFSNSRSEMNVSTLELGDSALYLCASSLPGAEETQYFGPGTRLLVL.

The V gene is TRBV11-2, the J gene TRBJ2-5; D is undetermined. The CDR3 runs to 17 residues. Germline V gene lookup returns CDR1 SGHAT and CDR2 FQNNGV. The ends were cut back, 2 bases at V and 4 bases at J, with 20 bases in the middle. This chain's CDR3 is CASSLSQVGLCAETQYF. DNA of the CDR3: TGTGCCAGCAGCTTATCCCAAGTTGGGTTGTGTGCAGAGACCCAGTACTTC.

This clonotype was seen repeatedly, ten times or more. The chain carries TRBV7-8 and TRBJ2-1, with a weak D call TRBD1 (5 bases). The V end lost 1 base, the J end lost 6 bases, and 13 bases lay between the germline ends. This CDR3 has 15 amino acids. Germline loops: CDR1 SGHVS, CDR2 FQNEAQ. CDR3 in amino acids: CASSLDQGSPNEQFF. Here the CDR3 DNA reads TGTGCCAGCAGCTTAGATCAGGGTAGCCCCAATGAGCAGTTCTTC.

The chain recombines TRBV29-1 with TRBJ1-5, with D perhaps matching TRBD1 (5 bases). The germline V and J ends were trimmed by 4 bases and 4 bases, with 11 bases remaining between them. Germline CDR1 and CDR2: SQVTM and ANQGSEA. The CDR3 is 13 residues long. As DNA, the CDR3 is TGCAGCGTTGCGTCACAGGAGAATCAGCCCCAGCATTTT. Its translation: CSVASQENQPQHF.

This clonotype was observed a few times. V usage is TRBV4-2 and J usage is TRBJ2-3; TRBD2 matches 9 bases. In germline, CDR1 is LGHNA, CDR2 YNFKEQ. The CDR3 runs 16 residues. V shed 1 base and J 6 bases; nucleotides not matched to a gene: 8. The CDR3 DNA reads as TGTGCCAGCAGCCAAGTCCAGCGGGGGGTTGCTGATACGCAGTATTTT. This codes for CASSQVQRGVADTQYF.

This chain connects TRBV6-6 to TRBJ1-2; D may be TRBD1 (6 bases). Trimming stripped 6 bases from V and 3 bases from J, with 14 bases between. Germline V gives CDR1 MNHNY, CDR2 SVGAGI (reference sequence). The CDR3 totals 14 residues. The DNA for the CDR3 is TGTGCCAGCAGAACGAGACAGGAAGACTATGGCTACACCTTC. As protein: CASRTRQEDYGYTF.

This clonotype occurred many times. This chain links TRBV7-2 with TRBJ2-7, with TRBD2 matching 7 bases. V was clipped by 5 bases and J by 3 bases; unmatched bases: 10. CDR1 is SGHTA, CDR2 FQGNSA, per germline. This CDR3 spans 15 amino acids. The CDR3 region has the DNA TGTGCCAGCAGCGAGGGAACTAGCGCGCTCTACGAGCAGTACTTC. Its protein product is CASSEGTSALYEQYF.

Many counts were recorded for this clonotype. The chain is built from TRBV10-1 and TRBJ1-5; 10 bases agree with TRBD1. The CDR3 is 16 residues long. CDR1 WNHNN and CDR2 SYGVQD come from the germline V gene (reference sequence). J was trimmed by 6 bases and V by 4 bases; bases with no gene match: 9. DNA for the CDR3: TGCGCCAGCAGTGGCTCAGACAGGGGGCGCATTCAGCCCCAGCATTTT. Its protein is CASSGSDRGRIQPQHF.

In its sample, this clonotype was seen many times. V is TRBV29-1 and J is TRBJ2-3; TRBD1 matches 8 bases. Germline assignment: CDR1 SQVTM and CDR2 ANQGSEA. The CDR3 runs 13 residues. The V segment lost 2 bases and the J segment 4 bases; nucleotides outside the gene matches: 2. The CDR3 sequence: CSVEPRGPDTQYF. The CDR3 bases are TGCAGCGTTGAACCCAGGGGGCCAGATACGCAGTATTTT.

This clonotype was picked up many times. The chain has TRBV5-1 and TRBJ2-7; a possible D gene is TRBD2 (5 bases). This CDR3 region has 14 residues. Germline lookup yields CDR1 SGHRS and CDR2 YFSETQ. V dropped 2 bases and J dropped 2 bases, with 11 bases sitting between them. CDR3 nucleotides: TGCGCCAGCAGCTTTACACCCGGGGCCTACGAGCAGTACTTC. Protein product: CASSFTPGAYEQYF.

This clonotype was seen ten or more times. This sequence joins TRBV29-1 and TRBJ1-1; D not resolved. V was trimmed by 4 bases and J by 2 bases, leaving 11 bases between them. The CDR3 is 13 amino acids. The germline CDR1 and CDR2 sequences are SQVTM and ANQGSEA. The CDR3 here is CSVVKVFNTEAFF. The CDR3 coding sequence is TGCAGCGTTGTCAAAGTCTTTAACACTGAAGCTTTCTTT.

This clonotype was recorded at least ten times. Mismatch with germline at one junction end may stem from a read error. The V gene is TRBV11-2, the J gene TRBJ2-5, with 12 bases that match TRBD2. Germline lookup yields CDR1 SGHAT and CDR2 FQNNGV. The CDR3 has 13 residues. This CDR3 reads CASSLGLAGGRSF. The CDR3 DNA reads TGTGCCAGCAGCTTAGGGCTAGCGGGGGGGCGGTCCTTC. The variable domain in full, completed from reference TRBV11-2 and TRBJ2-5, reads EAGVAQSPRYKIIEKRQSVAFWCNPISGHATLYWYQQILGQGPKLLIQFQNNGVVDDSQLPKDRFSAERLKGVDSTLKIQPAKLEDSAVYLCASSLGLAGGRSFGPGTRLLVL.

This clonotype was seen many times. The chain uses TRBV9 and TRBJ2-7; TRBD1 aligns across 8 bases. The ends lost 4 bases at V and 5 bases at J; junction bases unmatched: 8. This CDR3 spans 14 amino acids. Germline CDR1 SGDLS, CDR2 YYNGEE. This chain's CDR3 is CASSPRQGLDEQYF. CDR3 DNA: TGTGCCAGCAGCCCGAGACAGGGGTTGGACGAGCAGTACTTC. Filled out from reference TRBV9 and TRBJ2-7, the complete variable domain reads DSGVTQTPKHLITATGQRVTLRCSPRSGDLSVYWYQQSLDQGLQFLIQYYNGEERAKGNILERFSAQQFPDLHSELNLSSLELGDSALYFCASSPRQGLDEQYFGPGTRLTVT.

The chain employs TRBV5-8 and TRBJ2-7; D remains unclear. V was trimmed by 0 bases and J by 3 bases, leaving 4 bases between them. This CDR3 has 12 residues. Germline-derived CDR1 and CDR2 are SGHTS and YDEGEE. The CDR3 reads CASSLVRYEQYF. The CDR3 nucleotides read TGTGCCAGCAGCTTGGTCCGCTACGAGCAGTACTTC.

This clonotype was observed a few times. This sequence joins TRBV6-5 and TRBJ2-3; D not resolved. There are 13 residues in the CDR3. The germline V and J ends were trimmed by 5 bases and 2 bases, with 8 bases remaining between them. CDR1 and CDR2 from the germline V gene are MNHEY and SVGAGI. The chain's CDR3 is CASSVFNTDTQYF. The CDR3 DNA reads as TGTGCCAGCAGTGTCTTCAACACAGATACGCAGTATTTT.

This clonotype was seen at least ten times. The CDR3 region is CASSLGVGGGPRDTQYF. In DNA form, the CDR3 reads TGTGCCAGCAGCTTAGGCGTCGGGGGGGGGCCAAGAGATACGCAGTATTTT. This chain uses TRBV7-8 with TRBJ2-3; TRBD2 aligns across 8 bases. Germline V lookup: CDR1 SGHVS, CDR2 FQNEAQ. V dropped 1 base and J dropped 5; count of bases not matched to a gene: 11. The CDR3 contains 17 residues.

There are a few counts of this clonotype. CDR3 in amino acids: CASSFSGQPQHF. CDR3 in DNA: TGTGCCAGCAGTTTTAGTGGCCAGCCCCAGCATTTT. J is TRBJ1-5 and V is TRBV12-3 or TRBV12-4; D unresolved. V was shortened by 3 bases and J by 7 bases, with 7 bases between the two germline ends. The CDR3 is 12 residues long.

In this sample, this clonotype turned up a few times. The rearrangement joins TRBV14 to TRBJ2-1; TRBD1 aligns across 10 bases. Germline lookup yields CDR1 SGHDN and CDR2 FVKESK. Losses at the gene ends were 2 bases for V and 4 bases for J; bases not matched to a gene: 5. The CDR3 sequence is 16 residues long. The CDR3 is CASSQPGTGEYNEQFF. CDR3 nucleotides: TGTGCCAGCAGCCAACCCGGGACAGGGGAGTACAATGAGCAGTTCTTC.

The CDR3 sequence: CSAIETVLRSEAFF. Here the CDR3 DNA reads TGCAGTGCTATCGAAACAGTCCTTAGGTCTGAAGCTTTCTTT. The chain combines TRBV20-1 with TRBJ1-1; D unclear. The V end lost 4 bases, the J end lost 6 bases, and 18 bases lay between the germline ends. In germline, CDR1 is DFQATT, CDR2 SNEGSKA (reference sequence). CDR3 length: 14 residues.

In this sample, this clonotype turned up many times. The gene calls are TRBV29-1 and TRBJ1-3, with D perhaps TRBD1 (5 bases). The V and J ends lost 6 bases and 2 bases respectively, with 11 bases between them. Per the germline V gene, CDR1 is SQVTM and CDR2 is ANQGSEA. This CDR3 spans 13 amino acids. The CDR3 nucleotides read TGCAGCGTCGGGACGTCCACTGGAAACACCATATATTTT. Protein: CSVGTSTGNTIYF.

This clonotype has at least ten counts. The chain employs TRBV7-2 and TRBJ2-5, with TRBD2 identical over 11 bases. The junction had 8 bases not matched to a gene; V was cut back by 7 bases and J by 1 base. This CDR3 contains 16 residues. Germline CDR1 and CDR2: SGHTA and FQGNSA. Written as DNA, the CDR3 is TGTGCCAGCAACAAAGGGCTAGCGGGGGGCCAAGAGACCCAGTACTTC. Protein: CASNKGLAGGQETQYF.

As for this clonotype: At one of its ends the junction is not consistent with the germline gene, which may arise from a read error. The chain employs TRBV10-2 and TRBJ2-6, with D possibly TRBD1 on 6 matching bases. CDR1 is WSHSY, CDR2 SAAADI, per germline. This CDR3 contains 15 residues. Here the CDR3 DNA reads TGCACCAGCAGTACACAGGGCTCTGGGGCCAACGTCCTGACTTTC. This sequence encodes CTSSTQGSGANVLTF.

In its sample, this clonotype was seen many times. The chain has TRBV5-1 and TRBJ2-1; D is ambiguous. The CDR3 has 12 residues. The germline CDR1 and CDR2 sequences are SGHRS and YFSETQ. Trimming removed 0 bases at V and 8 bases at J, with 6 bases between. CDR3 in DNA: TGCGCCAGCAGCTTGGTCGCAGATGAGCAGTTCTTC. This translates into CASSLVADEQFF.

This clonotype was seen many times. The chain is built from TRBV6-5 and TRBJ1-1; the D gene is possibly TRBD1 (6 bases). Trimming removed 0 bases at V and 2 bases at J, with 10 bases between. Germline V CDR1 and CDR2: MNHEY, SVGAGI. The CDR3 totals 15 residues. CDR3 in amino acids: CASSYSSGANTEAFF. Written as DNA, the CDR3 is TGTGCCAGCAGTTACTCGTCAGGGGCCAACACTGAAGCTTTCTTT.